This TCR beta chain was recorded in a study of shared clonotypes between healthy human individuals. The repertoire was sequenced with immunoSEQ multiplex PCR; TCRdb's copy has only in-frame clones and lacks some. The sample has approximately 2.3 million clones, 85% to 95% seen once. Looked up from germline, CDR1 is MRHNA and CDR2 is SNTAGT. Trimming pared 6 bases from V and 9 bases from J, leaving 12 bases between. This CDR3 is built from 12 residues. This chain connects TRBV6-4 to TRBJ1-5, with D unresolved. Sequences were obtained from naive CD4+ T cells from PBMCs. Subset specified: CD45RA+ positively selected. This TCR came from a man aged 18 to 29 in good health. Some clones in this sample may be carry-over from other donors' samples. The CDR3 nucleotides read TGTGCCAGCAGCCCCCTTTTGTGGCCCCAGCATTTT. It codes for CASSPLLWPQHF.